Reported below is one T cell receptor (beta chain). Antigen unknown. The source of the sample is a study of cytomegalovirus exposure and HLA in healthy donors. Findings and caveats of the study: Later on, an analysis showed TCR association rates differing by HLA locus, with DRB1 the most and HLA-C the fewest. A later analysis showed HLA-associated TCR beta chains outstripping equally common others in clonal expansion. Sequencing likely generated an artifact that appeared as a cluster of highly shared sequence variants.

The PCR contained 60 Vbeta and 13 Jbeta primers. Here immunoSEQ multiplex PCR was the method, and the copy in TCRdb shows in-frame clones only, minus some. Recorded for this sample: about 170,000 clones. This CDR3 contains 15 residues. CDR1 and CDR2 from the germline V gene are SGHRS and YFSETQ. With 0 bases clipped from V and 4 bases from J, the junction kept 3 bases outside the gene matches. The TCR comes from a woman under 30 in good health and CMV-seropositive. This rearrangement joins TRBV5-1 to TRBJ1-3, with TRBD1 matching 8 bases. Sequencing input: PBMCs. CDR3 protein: CASSLGRGLGNTIYF. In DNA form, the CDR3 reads TGCGCCAGCAGCTTGGGCAGGGGGCTCGGAAACACCATATATTTT.